These 11 T cell receptor beta chains came from one sample sequenced in a study of T cell responses to AZD1222 COVID-19 vaccine. Clones were read by immunoSEQ multiplex PCR, and TCRdb kept only the in-frame ones, dropping some. The sample records over 120,000 clones, nearly 95% being singletons. Sequencing was performed on peripheral blood, taken on day 0 of AZD1222 vaccination. Source of these receptors: an adult in good health.

The chain carries TRBV9 and TRBJ2-3; D is unresolved. Germline V CDR1 and CDR2: SGDLS, YYNGEE. CDR3 length: 14 residues. V was trimmed by 0 bases and J by 4 bases, leaving 9 bases between them. Here the CDR3 reads CASSVVGMSDTQYF. CDR3 bases: TGTGCCAGCAGCGTAGTGGGGATGTCAGATACGCAGTATTTT. Supplemented by reference TRBV9 and TRBJ2-3, the full variable domain reads DSGVTQTPKHLITATGQRVTLRCSPRSGDLSVYWYQQSLDQGLQFLIQYYNGEERAKGNILERFSAQQFPDLHSELNLSSLELGDSALYFCASSVVGMSDTQYFGPGTRLTVL.

This chain uses TRBV3-1 (or the pseudogene TRBV3-2) with TRBJ1-1; D not resolved. The germline gives CDR1 LGHDT, CDR2 YNNKEL (reference sequence). V lost 1 base and J lost 1, with 10 bases in between. This CDR3 is built from 15 residues. DNA for the CDR3: TGTGCCAGCAGCCAAGCCGGGCCCCCGAACACTGAAGCTTTCTTT. Its protein is CASSQAGPPNTEAFF.

The V and J genes are TRBV6-4 and TRBJ2-7, with TRBD2 as a possible D gene (7 bases). The CDR3 spans 23 residues. Per germline, CDR1 MRHNA and CDR2 SNTAGT. V was trimmed by 2 bases and J by 0 bases, leaving 35 bases between them. The CDR3 DNA reads TGTGCCAGCAGTGACCCCACCTCGTCCCCCCCCCGAGGGAGGGGGATTAGCTCCTACGAGCAGTACTTC. Its protein product is CASSDPTSSPPRGRGISSYEQYF.

The genes are TRBV19 and TRBJ2-1; perhaps TRBD2 as D (6 bases). V was clipped by 5 bases and J by 6 bases, with 14 bases between them. The germline CDR1 and CDR2 sequences are LNHDA and SQIVND (reference sequence). CDR3 length equals 14 residues. The CDR3 DNA reads TGTGCCAGTAGTTCTAGCGTGGGTGGCAATGAGCAGTTCTTC. The encoded protein is CASSSSVGGNEQFF. Full variable domain (remainder filled in from reference TRBV19 and TRBJ2-1): DGGITQSPKYLFRKEGQNVTLSCEQNLNHDAMYWYRQDPGQGLRLIYYSQIVNDFQKGDIAEGYSVSREKKESFPLTVTSAQKNPTAFYLCASSSSVGGNEQFFGPGTRLTVL.

The chain joins TRBV7-2 to TRBJ1-2, with D perhaps TRBD1 (6 bases). This CDR3 comprises 14 residues. V gave up 5 bases and J gave up 6 bases, with 16 bases separating them. Germline assignment: CDR1 SGHTA and CDR2 FQGNSA. CDR3 nucleotide sequence: TGTGCCAGCAGCCCTCACAGGGAGGTCCATGGCTACACCTTC. Translation gives CASSPHREVHGYTF.

The CDR3 bases are TGTGCCAGTACCCCGTCCGCAGGGGAGGACTATGGCTACACCTTC. Protein: CASTPSAGEDYGYTF. The chain joins TRBV19 to TRBJ1-2, with D maybe TRBD1 (6 bases). The germline CDR1 and CDR2 sequences are LNHDA and SQIVND (reference sequence). V shed 7 bases and J shed 3 bases, with 18 bases lying between them. The CDR3 has 15 amino acids.

This clone was picked up one time. CDR3 sequence (DNA): TGCGCCAGCAGCTTCTGGACAGGGGACTATGGCTACACCTTC. It yields the protein CASSFWTGDYGYTF. The chain uses TRBV5-1 and TRBJ1-2; 9 bases align to TRBD1. Germline loops: CDR1 SGHRS, CDR2 YFSETQ. J gave up 3 bases and V 2 bases, and 2 bases lay outside the gene matches. The CDR3 length is 14 residues.

The gene calls are TRBV6-5 and TRBJ1-2, with a weak D call TRBD1 (5 bases). Between the trimmed V and J ends, which lost 4 bases and 4 bases, there was a span of 16 bases. From germline, CDR1 is MNHEY and CDR2 SVGAGI. The CDR3 sequence is 15 residues long. CDR3 bases: TGTGCCAGCAGTTTTTCCCCCGGGGGTCCCTATGGCTACACCTTC. Protein: CASSFSPGGPYGYTF.

The chain joins TRBV28 to TRBJ1-3, with TRBD1 matching over 7 bases. The CDR3 extends over 14 amino acids. Germline CDR1 MDHEN, CDR2 SYDVKM. Unmatched junction bases numbered 5, after V lost 6 bases and J lost 3 bases. CDR3 sequence: CASRQGPGGNTIYF. DNA of the CDR3: TGTGCCAGCAGACAGGGGCCGGGTGGAAACACCATATATTTT.

The rearrangement links TRBV2 to TRBJ1-1; no clear D gene. V was shortened by 5 bases and J by 8 bases, with 6 bases between the two germline ends. Per germline, CDR1 SNHLY and CDR2 FYNNEI. The length of the CDR3 is 10 residues. The CDR3 reads CASSQEEAFF. CDR3 DNA sequence: TGTGCCAGCAGTCAAGAGGAAGCTTTCTTT.

CDR3 nucleotide sequence: TGTGCCAGCTCACCAGGGCGCTTTCTCAAGAAAAATGAAAAACTGTTTTTT. This codes for CASSPGRFLKKNEKLFF. The J gene is TRBJ1-4, the V gene TRBV18; unclear D gene. The germline V gene encodes CDR1 KGHSH and CDR2 LQKENI. CDR3 size: 17 residues. V gave up 2 bases and J gave up 5 bases, with 18 bases separating them.